Listed below are T cell receptor beta chains from one sample, sequenced in a study of patients and donors after allogeneic stem cell transplantation. Each CDR3 protein gets one entry after TCRdb re-called the RT-PCR reads with MiXCR. Of 800,000 to 1,000,000 distinct CDR3 sequences in the sample, roughly 18% are singletons; the top ten hold approximately 5.9%. The sequencing input was blood, either unsorted or a sorted T cell fraction (not recorded which). The receptor source for this set is a human donor who was either an allogeneic HSCT recipient or a stem cell or donor lymphocyte infusion donor (not recorded which). It is not recorded whose cells these are; they may come from a transplant donor. CDR3s include the opening cysteine and the closing phenylalanine or tryptophan. The D gene is left open where the match is weak.

d_call j_call v_call cdr3_length cdr3_aa
- TRBJ2-3 TRBV12-3/TRBV12-4 17 CASSLARGFPHTDTQYF
TRBD2 TRBJ2-1 TRBV20-1 17 CSARVLAGAPSYNEQFF
TRBD2 TRBJ2-5 TRBV20-1 13 CSARRGGRETQYF
TRBD1 TRBJ1-6 TRBV10-3 17 CAISERSGDRVNSPLHF
TRBD1 TRBJ1-2 TRBV7-8 14 CASSPTTGVGGYTF
TRBD1 TRBJ2-2 TRBV20-1 16 CSARDVGTGRIGELFF
- TRBJ2-7 TRBV20-1 14 CSASELLANYEQYF
- TRBJ2-3 TRBV20-1 12 CSAVGAENTQYF
- TRBJ1-5 TRBV5-1 13 CASSVTIDQPQHF
- TRBJ1-4 TRBV12-3/TRBV12-4 12 CASSPEREKLFF
- TRBJ1-1 TRBV6-1 14 CASTPDRTGTEAFF
TRBD1 TRBJ2-1 TRBV5-1 16 CASSLEGQSSYNEQFF
- TRBJ1-2 TRBV12-3/TRBV12-4 15 CASRPPGPTIGGYTF
TRBD2 TRBJ2-3 TRBV12-3/TRBV12-4 14 CASSSRTRSDTQYF
TRBD1 TRBJ2-2 TRBV27 15 CASSHRDSSIGELFF
TRBD2 TRBJ2-5 TRBV6-2/TRBV6-3 14 CAGGSRGTQETQYF
TRBD1 TRBJ2-2 TRBV6-1 16 CASSRGQGGRTGELFF
- TRBJ2-1 TRBV2 14 CASKGDGARNEQFF
- TRBJ1-2 TRBV12-3/TRBV12-4 13 CASTRGENYGYTF
TRBD1 TRBJ1-1 TRBV6-5 15 CASSYSRTGGTEAFF
TRBD1 TRBJ2-7 TRBV6-1 15 CASSETGTGAYEQYF
- TRBJ1-3 TRBV5-1 15 CASSQGQGNGNTIYF
TRBD2 TRBJ2-5 TRBV20-1 14 CSFAPAGTQETQYF
- TRBJ2-1 TRBV10-3 16 CAISELDWNSYNEQFF
- TRBJ2-5 TRBV12-3/TRBV12-4 13 CASSRGDVGTQYF
- TRBJ1-6 TRBV4-1 15 CASSQDAGIPSPLHF
TRBD2 TRBJ2-3 TRBV15 15 CATSGEREVLRTQYF
TRBD2 TRBJ2-7 TRBV20-1 15 CSARDQAGGFYEQYF